This entry describes one T cell receptor (beta chain). Antigen specificity is unknown. The sequenced fragment ends 3 residues before the CDR3 boundary, so the rest is inferred from the germline J gene. The data stem from a study of T cells in women clearing cervical HPV infection. Whole-study context: Control women cleared a single incident HPV16 infection within 12 months. Regarding the study as a whole: Controls had more TRBV6-7 (0.16%) than cases (approximately 0.11%).

Germline V gives CDR1 SGHRS, CDR2 YFSETQ. The V gene lost 2 bases and the J gene lost 1 base, with 12 bases spanning the gap. This CDR3 comprises 15 residues. Profiling relied on immunoSEQ multiplex PCR, and the TCRdb table lists in-frame clones only, not all of them. The sample's table shows 40,000 or so clones. This rearrangement joins TRBV5-1 to TRBJ1-1, with D uncertain. Sequenced material: blood buffy coat. This sequence originates from a woman aged 18 to 69 with a cervical HPV16 infection that either progressed to CIN3+ or cleared (not recorded which). Here the CDR3 reads CASSFTGWGNTEAFF. The CDR3 DNA, read in part, is TGCGCCAGCAGCTTTACGGGGTGGGGGAACACTGAA.